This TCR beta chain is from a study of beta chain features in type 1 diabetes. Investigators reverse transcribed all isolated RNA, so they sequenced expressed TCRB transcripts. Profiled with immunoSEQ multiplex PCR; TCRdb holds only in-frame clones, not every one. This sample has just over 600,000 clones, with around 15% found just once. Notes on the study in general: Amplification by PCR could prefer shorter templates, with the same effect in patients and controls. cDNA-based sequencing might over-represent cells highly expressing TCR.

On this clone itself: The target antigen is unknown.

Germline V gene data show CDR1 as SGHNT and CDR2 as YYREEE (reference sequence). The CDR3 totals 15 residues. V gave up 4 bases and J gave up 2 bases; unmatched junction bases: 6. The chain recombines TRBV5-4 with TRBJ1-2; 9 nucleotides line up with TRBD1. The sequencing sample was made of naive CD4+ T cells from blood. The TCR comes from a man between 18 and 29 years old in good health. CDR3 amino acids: CASSNPGTGNYGYTF. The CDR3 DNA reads TGTGCCAGCAGCAACCCCGGGACAGGGAACTATGGCTACACCTTC.